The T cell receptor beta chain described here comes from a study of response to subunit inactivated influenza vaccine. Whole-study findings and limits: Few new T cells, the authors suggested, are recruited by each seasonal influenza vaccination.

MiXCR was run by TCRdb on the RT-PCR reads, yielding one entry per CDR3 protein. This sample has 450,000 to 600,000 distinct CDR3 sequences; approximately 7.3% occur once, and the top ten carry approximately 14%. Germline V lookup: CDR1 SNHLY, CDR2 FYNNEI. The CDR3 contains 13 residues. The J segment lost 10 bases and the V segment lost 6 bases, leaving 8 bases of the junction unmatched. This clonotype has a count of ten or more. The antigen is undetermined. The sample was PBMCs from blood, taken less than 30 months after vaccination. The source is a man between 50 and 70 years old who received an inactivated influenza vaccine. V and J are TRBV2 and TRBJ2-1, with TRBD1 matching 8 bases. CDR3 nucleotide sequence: TGTGCCAGCAGCGGACAGGGTCATGGGGAGCAGTTCTTC. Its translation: CASSGQGHGEQFF.